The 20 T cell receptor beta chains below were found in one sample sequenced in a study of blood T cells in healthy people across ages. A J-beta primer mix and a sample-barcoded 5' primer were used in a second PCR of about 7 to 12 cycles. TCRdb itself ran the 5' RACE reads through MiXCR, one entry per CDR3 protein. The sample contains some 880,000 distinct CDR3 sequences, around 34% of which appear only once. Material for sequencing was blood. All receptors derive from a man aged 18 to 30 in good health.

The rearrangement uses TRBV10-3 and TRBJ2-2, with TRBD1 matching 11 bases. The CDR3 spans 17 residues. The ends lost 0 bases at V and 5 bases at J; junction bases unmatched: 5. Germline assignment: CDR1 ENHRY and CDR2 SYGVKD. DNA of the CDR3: TGTGCCATCAGTGAGTCCTGGACAGGGGGCTGGACCGGGGAGCTGTTTTTT. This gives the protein CAISESWTGGWTGELFF.

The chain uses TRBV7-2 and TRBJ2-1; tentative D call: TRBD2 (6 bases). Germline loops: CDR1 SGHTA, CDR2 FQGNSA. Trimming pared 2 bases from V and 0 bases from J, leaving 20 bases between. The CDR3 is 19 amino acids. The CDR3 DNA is TGTGCCAGCAGCTTACGGCCGAGGGGTGGGGGGAGCTCCTACAATGAGCAGTTCTTC. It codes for CASSLRPRGGGSSYNEQFF. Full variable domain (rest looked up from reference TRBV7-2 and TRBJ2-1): GAGVSQSPSNKVTEKGKDVELRCDPISGHTALYWYRQSLGQGLEFLIYFQGNSAPDKSGLPSDRFSAERTGGSVSTLTIQRTQQEDSAVYLCASSLRPRGGGSSYNEQFFGPGTRLTVL.

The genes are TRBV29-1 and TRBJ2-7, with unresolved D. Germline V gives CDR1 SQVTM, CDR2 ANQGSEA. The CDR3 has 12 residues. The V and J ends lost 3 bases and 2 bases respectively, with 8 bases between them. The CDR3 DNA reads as TGCAGCGTTGAGGCAGGCGCCTACGAGCAGTACTTC. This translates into CSVEAGAYEQYF.

The CDR3 nucleotides read TGTGCCAGCAGCCTCGAAATACCAGATACGCAGTATTTT. Its translation is CASSLEIPDTQYF. The chain recombines TRBV13 with TRBJ2-3, with D uncertain. Germline CDR1 reads PRHDT; CDR2 reads FYEKMQ (reference sequence). The CDR3 consists of 13 residues. V was clipped by 5 bases and J by 4 bases, with 10 bases between them. Based on the CDR3 plus reference TRBV13 and TRBJ2-3, the full variable domain is AAGVIQSPRHLIKEKRETATLKCYPIPRHDTVYWYQQGPGQDPQFLISFYEKMQSDKGSIPDRFSAQQFSDYHSELNMSSLELGDSALYFCASSLEIPDTQYFGPGTRLTVL.

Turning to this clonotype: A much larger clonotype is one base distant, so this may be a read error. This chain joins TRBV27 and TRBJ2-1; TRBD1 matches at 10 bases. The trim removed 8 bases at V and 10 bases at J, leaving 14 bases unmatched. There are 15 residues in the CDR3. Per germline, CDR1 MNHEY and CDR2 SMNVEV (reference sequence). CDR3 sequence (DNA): TGTGCCAGCCAAAACCCCGGGACAGGGGACTACGAGCAGTTCTTC. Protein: CASQNPGTGDYEQFF.

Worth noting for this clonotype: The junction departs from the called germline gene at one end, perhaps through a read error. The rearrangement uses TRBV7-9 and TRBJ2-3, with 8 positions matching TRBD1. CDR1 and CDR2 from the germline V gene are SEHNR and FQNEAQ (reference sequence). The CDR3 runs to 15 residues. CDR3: CASRDGTGSTDAQYF. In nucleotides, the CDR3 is TGTGCCAGCAGGGACGGGACAGGCAGCACAGATGCGCAGTATTTT. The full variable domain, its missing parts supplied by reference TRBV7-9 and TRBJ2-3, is DTGVSQNPRHKITKRGQNVTFRCDPISEHNRLYWYRQTLGQGPEFLTYFQNEAQLEKSRLLSDRFSAERPKGSFSTLEIQRTEQGDSAMYLCASRDGTGSTDAQYFGPGTRLTVL.

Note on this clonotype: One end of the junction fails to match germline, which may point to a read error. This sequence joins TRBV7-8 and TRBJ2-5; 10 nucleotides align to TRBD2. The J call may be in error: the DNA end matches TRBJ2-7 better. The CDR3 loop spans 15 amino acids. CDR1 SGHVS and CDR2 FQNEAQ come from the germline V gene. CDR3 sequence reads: CAGSLASGGIGEQYF. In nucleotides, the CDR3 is TGTGCCGGCAGCTTAGCTAGCGGGGGTATAGGCGAGCAGTACTTC.

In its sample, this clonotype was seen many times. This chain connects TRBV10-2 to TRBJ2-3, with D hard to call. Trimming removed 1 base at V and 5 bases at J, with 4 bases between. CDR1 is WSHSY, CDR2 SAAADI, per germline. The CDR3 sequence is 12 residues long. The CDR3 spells CASSELLDTQYF. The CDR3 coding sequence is TGCGCCAGCAGTGAGTTATTAGATACGCAGTATTTT.

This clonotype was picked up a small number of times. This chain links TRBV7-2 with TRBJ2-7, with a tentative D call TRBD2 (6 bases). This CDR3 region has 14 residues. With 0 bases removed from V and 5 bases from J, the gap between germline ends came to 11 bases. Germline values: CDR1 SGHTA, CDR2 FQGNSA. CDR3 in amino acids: CASSLAGGIDEQYF. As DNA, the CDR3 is TGTGCCAGCAGCTTAGCGGGCGGGATCGACGAGCAGTACTTC.

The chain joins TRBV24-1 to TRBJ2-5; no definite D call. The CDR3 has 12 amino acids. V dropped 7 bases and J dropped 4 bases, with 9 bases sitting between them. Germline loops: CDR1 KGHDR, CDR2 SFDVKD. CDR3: CATRDVPETQYF. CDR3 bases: TGTGCCACCAGGGATGTCCCAGAGACCCAGTACTTC.

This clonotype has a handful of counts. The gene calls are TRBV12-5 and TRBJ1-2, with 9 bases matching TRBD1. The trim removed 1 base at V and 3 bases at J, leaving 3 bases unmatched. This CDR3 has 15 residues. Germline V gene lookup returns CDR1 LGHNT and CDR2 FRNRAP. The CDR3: CASGLDGQGYYGYTF. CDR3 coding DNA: TGTGCTAGTGGTTTGGATGGACAGGGGTACTATGGCTACACCTTC.

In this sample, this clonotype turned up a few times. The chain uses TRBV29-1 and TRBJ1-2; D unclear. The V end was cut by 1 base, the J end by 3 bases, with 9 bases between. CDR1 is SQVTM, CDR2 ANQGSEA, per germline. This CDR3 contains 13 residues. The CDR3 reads CSVEGSQDYGYTF. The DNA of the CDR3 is TGCAGCGTTGAAGGCTCGCAAGACTATGGCTACACCTTC.

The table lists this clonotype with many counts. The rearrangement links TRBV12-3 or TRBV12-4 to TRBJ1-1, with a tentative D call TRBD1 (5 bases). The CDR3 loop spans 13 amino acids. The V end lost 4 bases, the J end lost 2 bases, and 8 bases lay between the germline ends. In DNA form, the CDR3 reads TGTGCCAGCAGTTCCGGGGACAACACTGAAGCTTTCTTT. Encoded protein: CASSSGDNTEAFF.

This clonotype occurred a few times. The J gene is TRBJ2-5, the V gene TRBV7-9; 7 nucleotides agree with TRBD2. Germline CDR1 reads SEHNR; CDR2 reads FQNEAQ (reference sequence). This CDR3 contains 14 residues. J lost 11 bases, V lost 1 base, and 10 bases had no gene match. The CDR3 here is CASSLDASGNEQYF. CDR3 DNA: TGTGCCAGCAGCTTAGACGCTAGCGGCAATGAGCAGTACTTC.

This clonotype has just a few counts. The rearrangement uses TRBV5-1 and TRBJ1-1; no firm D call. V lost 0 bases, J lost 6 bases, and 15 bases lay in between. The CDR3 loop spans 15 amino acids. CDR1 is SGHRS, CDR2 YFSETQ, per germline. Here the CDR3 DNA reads TGCGCCAGCAGCTTGGATCCCGGGGAAGGGCCTGAAGCTTTCTTT. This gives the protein CASSLDPGEGPEAFF.

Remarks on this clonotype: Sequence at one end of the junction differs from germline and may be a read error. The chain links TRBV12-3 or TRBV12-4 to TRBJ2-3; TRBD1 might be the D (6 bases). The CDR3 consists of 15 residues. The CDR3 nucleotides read TGTGCCAGCAGCCCCTGGGCGAGCAGGACAGATACGGAGTATTTT. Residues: CASSPWASRTDTEYF.

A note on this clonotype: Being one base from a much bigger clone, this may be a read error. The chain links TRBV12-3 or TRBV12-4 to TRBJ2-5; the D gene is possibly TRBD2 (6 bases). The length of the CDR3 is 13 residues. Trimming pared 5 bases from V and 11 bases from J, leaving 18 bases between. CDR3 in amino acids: CASSPVGGNEQYF. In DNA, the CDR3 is TGTGCCAGCAGTCCAGTGGGGGGAAATGAGCAGTACTTC.

The CDR3 DNA reads TGCGCCAGCAGCTTGGCTACCGACAACCGGGAGACCCAGTACTTC. This encodes CASSLATDNRETQYF. The V and J genes are TRBV5-1 and TRBJ2-5; no reliable D call. CDR1 and CDR2 (germline): SGHRS, YFSETQ. V lost 0 bases and J 5 bases, leaving 14 bases between the germline ends. This CDR3 has 15 residues.

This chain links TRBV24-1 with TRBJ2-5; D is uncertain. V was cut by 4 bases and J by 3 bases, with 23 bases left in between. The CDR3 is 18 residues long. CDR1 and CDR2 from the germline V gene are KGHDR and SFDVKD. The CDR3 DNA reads TGTGCCACCAGTGACCATACGGGCCGGGTGGGTAGAAAAGAGACCCAGTACTTC. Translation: CATSDHTGRVGRKETQYF.

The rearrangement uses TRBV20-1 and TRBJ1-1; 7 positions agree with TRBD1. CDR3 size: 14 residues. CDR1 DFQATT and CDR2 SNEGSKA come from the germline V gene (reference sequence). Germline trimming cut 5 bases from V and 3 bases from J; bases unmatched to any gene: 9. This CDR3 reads CSAGYRGVDTEAFF. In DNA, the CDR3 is TGCAGTGCTGGATACAGGGGTGTGGACACTGAAGCTTTCTTT.